The present TCR beta chain was sequenced within a study of T cells expressing NK-cell markers. Turning to the study itself: Investigators obtained TCR beta repertoires from sorted CD3+CD56+NKG2C+, CD3+CD56+NKG2C- and CD3+CD56-NKG2C+ T cells. Seven HCMV-seropositive donors and one seronegative donor made up the eight sequenced donors.

In generating TCR beta cDNA, 5'RACE template switching with UMIs was used. TCRdb re-called the 5' RACE reads; one entry per CDR3 protein, DNA not given. The listing contains a few hundred thousand distinct CDR3 sequences. This CDR3 is 15 amino acids long. The germline gives CDR1 SGHRS, CDR2 YFSETQ. The sample was blood T cells: a sorted CD56 or NKG2C T cell subset, CD4+ or CD8+ T cells, or bulk PBMC T cells (not recorded which). This clonotype was sampled from a man between 18 and 69 years old in good health. This chain connects TRBV5-1 to TRBJ2-5; lacking DNA, the TRBD2 call made by TCRdb goes unchecked. Here the CDR3 reads CASRPSPGGPETQYF.